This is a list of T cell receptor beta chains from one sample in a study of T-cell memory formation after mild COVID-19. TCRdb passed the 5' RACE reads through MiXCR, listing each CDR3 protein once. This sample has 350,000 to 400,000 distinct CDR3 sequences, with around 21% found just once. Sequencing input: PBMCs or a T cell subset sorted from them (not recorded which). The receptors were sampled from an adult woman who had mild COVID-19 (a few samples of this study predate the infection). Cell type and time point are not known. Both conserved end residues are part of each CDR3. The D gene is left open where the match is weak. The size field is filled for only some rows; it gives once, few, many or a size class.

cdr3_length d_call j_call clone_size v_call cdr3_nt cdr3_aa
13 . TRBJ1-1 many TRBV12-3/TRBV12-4 TGTGCCAGCAGTTCTACAGTGAACACTGAAGCTTTCTTT CASSSTVNTEAFF
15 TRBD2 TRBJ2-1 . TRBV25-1 TGTGCCAGCAGTGACGCGGGGGTAACCTACAATGAGCAGTTCTTC CASSDAGVTYNEQFF
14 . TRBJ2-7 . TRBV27 TGTGCCAGCAGTTTATGGGGCGATGACTACGAGCAGTACTTC CASSLWGDDYEQYF
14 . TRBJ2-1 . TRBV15 TGTGCCACCAGCAGAGATGGCCGTTACAATGAGCAGTTCTTC CATSRDGRYNEQFF
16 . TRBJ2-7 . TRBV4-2 TGTGCCAGCAGCCAAGGGACATCCGGTCAAACCTACGAGCAGTACTTC CASSQGTSGQTYEQYF
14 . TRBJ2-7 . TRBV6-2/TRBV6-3 TGTGCCAGCAGTTACGGGGGGGACACCTACGAGCAGTACTTC CASSYGGDTYEQYF
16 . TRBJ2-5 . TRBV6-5 TGTGCCAGCAGTTACTCCCTGAACAGGGTAGGGGAGACCCAGTACTTC CASSYSLNRVGETQYF
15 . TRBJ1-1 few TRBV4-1 TGCGCCAGCAGCCAAATACAAACCTTAGGGACTGAAGCTTTCTTT CASSQIQTLGTEAFF
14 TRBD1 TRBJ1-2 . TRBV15 TGTGCCACCAGCCTTCCCGACAGGGGCTATGGCTACACCTTC CATSLPDRGYGYTF
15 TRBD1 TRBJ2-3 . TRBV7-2 TGTGCCAGCAGCCCTTGGGACAGGGGCACAGATACGCAGTATTTT CASSPWDRGTDTQYF
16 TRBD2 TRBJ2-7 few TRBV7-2 TGTGCCAGCAGCTCCTACCTAGCGGGGCTAACCTACGAGCAGTACTTC CASSSYLAGLTYEQYF
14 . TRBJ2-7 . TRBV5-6 TGTGCCAGCAGCTTGGAAGGGACCTCCTACGAGCAGTACTTC CASSLEGTSYEQYF
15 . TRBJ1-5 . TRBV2 TGTGCCAGCAGTGAAGAGGGACTACAGGGTCAGCCCCAGCATTTT CASSEEGLQGQPQHF
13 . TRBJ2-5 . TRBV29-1 TGCAGCGTGGGACGGGACGAATTAGGGACCCAGTACTTC CSVGRDELGTQYF
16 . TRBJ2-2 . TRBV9 TGTGCCAGCAGCGTAACCGGACATCCGAACACCGGGGAGCTGTTTTTT CASSVTGHPNTGELFF
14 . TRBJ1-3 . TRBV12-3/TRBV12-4 TGTGCCAGCAGTTTAAACGGAGCTGGAAACACCATATATTTT CASSLNGAGNTIYF
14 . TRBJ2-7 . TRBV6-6 TGTGCCAGCAGTTACCCGACAGAGACCTACGAGCAGTACTTC CASSYPTETYEQYF
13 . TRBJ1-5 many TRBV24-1 TGTGCCACCAGTGATTTCACGAATCAGCCCCAGCATTTT CATSDFTNQPQHF
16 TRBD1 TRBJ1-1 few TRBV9 TGTGCCAGCAGCGGACTCAGGGGGAGAATGAACACTGAAGCTTTCTTT CASSGLRGRMNTEAFF
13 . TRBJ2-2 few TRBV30 TGTGCCTGGATGAGGGGAGTGCCCGGGGAGCTGTTTTTT CAWMRGVPGELFF
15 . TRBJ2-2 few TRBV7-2 TGTGCCAGCAGCTTAGTGGAGGGAGTAGCCGGGGAGCTGTTTTTT CASSLVEGVAGELFF
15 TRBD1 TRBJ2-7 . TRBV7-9 TGTGCCAGCAGGCGGGCCGGGACAGGGTCATACGAGCAGTACTTC CASRRAGTGSYEQYF
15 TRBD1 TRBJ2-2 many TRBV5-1 TGCGCCAGCAGCAAGGGGGCGGATCCAACCGGGGAGCTGTTTTTT CASSKGADPTGELFF
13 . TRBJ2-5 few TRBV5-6 TGTGCCAGCAGCCCGGACGGGCGGGAGACCCAGTACTTC CASSPDGRETQYF
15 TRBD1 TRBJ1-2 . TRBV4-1 TGCGCCAGCAGCCAAGATCGACGCAGGGACAGTGGCTACACCTTC CASSQDRRRDSGYTF
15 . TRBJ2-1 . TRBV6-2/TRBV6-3 TGTGCCAGCAGAGCGGGCCTGAGCTCCTACAATGAGCAGTTCTTC CASRAGLSSYNEQFF
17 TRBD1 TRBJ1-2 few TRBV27 TGTGCCAGCAGTCGGGAGGACAGGGCCTCCGTGACAACGGGCTACACCTTC CASSREDRASVTTGYTF
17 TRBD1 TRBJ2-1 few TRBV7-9 TGTGCCAGCAGCCTACTCCCGCGACAGGGGCTAAGGGATGAGCAGTTCTTC CASSLLPRQGLRDEQFF
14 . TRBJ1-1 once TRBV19 TGTGCCAGTAGTCCAGGACGGGCGGACACTGAAGCTTTCTTT CASSPGRADTEAFF
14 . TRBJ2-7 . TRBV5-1 TGCGCCAGCAGCTTGGATAGCCTGGGTGTGGAGCAGTACTTC CASSLDSLGVEQYF
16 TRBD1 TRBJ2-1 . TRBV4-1 TGCGCCAGCAGCCAAGCTACAGGGGACCTCTACAATGAGCAGTTCTTC CASSQATGDLYNEQFF
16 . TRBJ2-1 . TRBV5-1 TGCGCCAGCAGCGCCCGCGGGGGCCTTAACTACAATGAGCAGTTCTTC CASSARGGLNYNEQFF
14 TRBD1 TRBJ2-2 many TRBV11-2 TGTGCCAGCAGACAGGGGGTGAACACCGGGGAGCTGTTTTTT CASRQGVNTGELFF
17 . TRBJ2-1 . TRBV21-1 TGTGCCAGCAGCAAGCCGTCTCTCGGACAGGGGAGCAATGAGCAGTTCTTC CASSKPSLGQGSNEQFF
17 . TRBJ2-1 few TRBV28 TGTGCCAGCAGCCCACCGGGGAGGTCAGGCCTATACAATGAGCAGTTCTTC CASSPPGRSGLYNEQFF